The 21 T cell receptor beta chains in this list originate from one sample, sequenced in a study of blood T cell repertoires in COVID-19. Repertoires were generated with immunoSEQ multiplex PCR, while TCRdb's copy carries only in-frame clones and drops some. The repertoire has about 250,000 clones, approximately 90% of them found once; the top ten carry around 2.9%. Material: PBMCs or T cells enriched from blood (not recorded which). The receptors come from a woman aged 45-65 years who had recovered from COVID-19.

This chain uses TRBV5-4 with TRBJ1-4; 8 nucleotides align to TRBD1. Germline CDR1 is SGHNT and CDR2 is YYREEE (reference sequence). V lost 4 bases and J lost 7; bases outside the gene matches: 9. This CDR3 is 15 amino acids long. Here the CDR3 reads CASSPGTGGGEKLFF. CDR3 bases: TGTGCCAGCAGCCCCGGGACAGGAGGAGGTGAAAAACTGTTTTTT.

This clone occurred a few times. The gene calls are TRBV7-9 and TRBJ1-2; no reliable D call. The CDR3 is 12 residues long. Germline lookup yields CDR1 SEHNR and CDR2 FQNEAQ (reference sequence). The V gene lost 5 bases and the J gene lost 8 bases, with 12 bases spanning the gap. The CDR3 sequence is CASSDYTQGYTF. CDR3 DNA: TGTGCCAGCAGCGACTACACGCAGGGCTACACCTTC.

This clone was seen only a few times. The CDR3 nucleotides read TGTGCCAGCAGTTTGACTAGCGTCCACGAGCAGTACTTC. Its protein is CASSLTSVHEQYF. This chain links TRBV6-5 with TRBJ2-7; 8 nucleotides match TRBD2. The length of the CDR3 is 13 residues. Unmatched junction bases numbered 4, after V lost 4 bases and J lost 5 bases. Germline CDR1 MNHEY, CDR2 SVGAGI.

The rearrangement joins TRBV11-3 to TRBJ2-7, with 8 bases aligning to TRBD2. V dropped 5 bases and J dropped 2; count of bases not matched to a gene: 5. The CDR3 is 14 residues long. Germline V gene data show CDR1 as SGHNT and CDR2 as YENEEA. The CDR3 sequence is CASSPGGGAYEQYF. Written as DNA, the CDR3 is TGTGCCAGCAGCCCCGGGGGGGGAGCCTACGAGCAGTACTTC.

The chain couples TRBV5-1 to TRBJ2-3, with a weak D call TRBD1 (5 bases). Per germline, CDR1 SGHRS and CDR2 YFSETQ. V was trimmed by 0 bases and J by 1 base, leaving 12 bases between them. This CDR3 is built from 16 residues. The CDR3 is CASSLEFRGGTDTQYF. As DNA, the CDR3 is TGCGCCAGCAGCTTGGAGTTTAGGGGCGGCACAGATACGCAGTATTTT.

About this clone itself: Other DNA sequences in this specimen translate into the identical CDR3. The chain has TRBV6-5 and TRBJ1-1; D not resolved. CDR3 size: 15 residues. V lost 0 bases and J lost 0, with 8 bases in between. Germline CDR1 MNHEY, CDR2 SVGAGI. CDR3 sequence (DNA): TGTGCCAGCAGTTACTCGAGAGTCATGAACACTGAAGCTTTCTTT. Translated: CASSYSRVMNTEAFF.

This clone was picked up one time. The chain joins TRBV6-2 or TRBV6-3 to TRBJ1-1; TRBD1 might be the D (6 bases). The CDR3 runs to 15 residues. V dropped 2 bases and J dropped 1 base, with 11 bases sitting between them. Looked up from germline, CDR1 is MNHEY and CDR2 is SVGEGT. CDR3 DNA: TGTGCCAGCAGTTACATAACACAGGGGAACACTGAAGCTTTCTTT. It yields the protein CASSYITQGNTEAFF.

The chain recombines TRBV7-9 with TRBJ2-7, with D unresolved. This CDR3 region has 16 residues. V lost 2 bases and J lost 2, with 16 bases in between. From germline, CDR1 is SEHNR and CDR2 FQNEAQ (reference sequence). As DNA, the CDR3 is TGTGCCAGCAGCTTACAGAATAGGTACAGCCCCTACGAGCAGTACTTC. Its translation: CASSLQNRYSPYEQYF. Combining the CDR3 with reference TRBV7-9 and TRBJ2-7 gives the whole variable domain DTGVSQNPRHKITKRGQNVTFRCDPISEHNRLYWYRQTLGQGPEFLTYFQNEAQLEKSRLLSDRFSAERPKGSFSTLEIQRTEQGDSAMYLCASSLQNRYSPYEQYFGPGTRLTVT.

This clone was observed once. The chain couples TRBV28 to TRBJ2-1; a weak D match, TRBD2 (7 bases). Germline-derived CDR1 and CDR2 are MDHEN and SYDVKM. This CDR3 has 15 amino acids. The V gene lost 1 base and the J gene lost 6 bases, with 13 bases spanning the gap. The CDR3 bases are TGTGCCAGCAGTTTATTAGGGGGAGGGGTCAATGAGCAGTTCTTC. Translating gives CASSLLGGGVNEQFF.

Only a few counts were recorded for this clone. The same CDR3 also results from other DNA sequences found in this sample. The chain carries TRBV5-1 and TRBJ1-1, with 7 bases aligning to TRBD1. Germline trimming cut 1 base from V and 1 base from J; bases unmatched to any gene: 1. Germline values: CDR1 SGHRS, CDR2 YFSETQ. This CDR3 region has 14 residues. The CDR3 coding sequence is TGCGCCAGCAGCTTGCAGGGGGGGAACACTGAAGCTTTCTTT. Its translation is CASSLQGGNTEAFF.

This rearrangement joins TRBV27 to TRBJ1-2; D possibly corresponds to TRBD1 (6 bases). This CDR3 contains 16 residues. Germline V gene data show CDR1 as MNHEY and CDR2 as SMNVEV (reference sequence). V shed 4 bases and J shed 4 bases, with 19 bases lying between them. The CDR3 reads CASSSRPSDSSYGYTF. CDR3 coding DNA: TGTGCCAGCAGTTCAAGACCCTCGGACAGTTCCTATGGCTACACCTTC.

This sequence joins TRBV3-1 (or the pseudogene TRBV3-2) and TRBJ1-6, with D possibly being TRBD1 (6 bases). Between the trimmed V and J ends, which lost 0 bases and 7 bases, there was a span of 10 bases. CDR3 length: 15 residues. Germline V CDR1 and CDR2: LGHDT, YNNKEL (reference sequence). The CDR3 DNA sequence: TGTGCCAGCAGCCAAGACAACAGGGAAAATTCACCCCTCCACTTT. Residues: CASSQDNRENSPLHF.

In DNA, the CDR3 is TGTGCCAGTAGTATAGGGGAAATCAGTGGGCGAGGGGAGACCCAGTACTTC. It specifies CASSIGEISGRGETQYF. The chain carries TRBV19 and TRBJ2-5, with D possibly being TRBD2 (5 bases). The CDR3 runs to 17 residues. V was clipped by 1 base and J by 5 bases, with 20 bases between them. Germline CDR1 and CDR2: LNHDA and SQIVND (reference sequence).

The chain couples TRBV13 to TRBJ2-7; 10 nucleotides line up with TRBD1. After removal of 6 bases from V and 5 bases from J, the junction contained 10 bases not matched to a gene. Germline V lookup: CDR1 PRHDT, CDR2 FYEKMQ (reference sequence). This CDR3 has 15 residues. The CDR3, as DNA: TGTGCCAGCAGGAACCGACAGGGGGCGTTCGACGAGCAGTACTTC. This encodes CASRNRQGAFDEQYF.

V usage is TRBV27 and J usage is TRBJ1-1; D gene unclear. The germline V gene has CDR1 MNHEY and CDR2 SMNVEV (reference sequence). V lost 4 bases and J lost 3, with 12 bases in between. The CDR3 covers 14 residues. CDR3 sequence (DNA): TGTGCCAGCAGTTCCCTCAACCGGGACACTGAAGCTTTCTTT. Its protein is CASSSLNRDTEAFF.

The chain uses TRBV28 and TRBJ2-1; 11 bases line up with TRBD1. In germline, CDR1 is MDHEN, CDR2 SYDVKM. Germline trimming cut 6 bases from V and 9 bases from J; bases unmatched to any gene: 7. This CDR3 is 14 amino acids long. Here the CDR3 DNA reads TGTGCCAGCAGCCAGGACAGGGGGCGGAGTGAGCAGTTCTTC. Protein product: CASSQDRGRSEQFF.

The chain couples TRBV10-3 to TRBJ2-7; D remains unclear. The CDR3 sequence is 12 residues long. Germline CDR1 reads ENHRY; CDR2 reads SYGVKD. Trimming cost V 11 bases and J 2 bases, with 13 bases left between them. The CDR3 coding sequence is TGTGCCTCAGCCCCCGGAGCCTACGAGCAGTACTTC. As protein: CASAPGAYEQYF.

This clone was counted only a few times. DNA for the CDR3: TGTGCCAGCAGCCCCCCGGAGGGTTGGTCACCCCTCCACTTT. Its protein product is CASSPPEGWSPLHF. The V and J genes are TRBV28 and TRBJ1-6; D gene uncertain. V lost 6 bases and J 10 bases, leaving 16 bases between the germline ends. Looked up from germline, CDR1 is MDHEN and CDR2 is SYDVKM. The CDR3 has 14 amino acids.

The chain joins TRBV6-2 or TRBV6-3 to TRBJ2-5, with TRBD2 identical over 7 bases. The CDR3 has 15 residues. CDR1 and CDR2 (germline): MNHEY, SVGEGT. J lost 5 bases, V lost 2 bases, and 8 bases had no gene match. The CDR3 loop reads CASSYVASGTETQYF. The CDR3 nucleotides read TGTGCCAGCAGTTACGTCGCTAGCGGAACGGAGACCCAGTACTTC.

V gene TRBV6-2 or TRBV6-3 combines with J gene TRBJ1-5; 9 nucleotides agree with TRBD1. V was pared by 6 bases and J by 0 bases, with 9 bases of the junction left unmatched. This CDR3 spans 17 amino acids. From germline, CDR1 is MNHEY and CDR2 SVGEGT. DNA of the CDR3: TGTGCCAGCAGCTCTTCCGGGACAGGGCGTAGCAATCAGCCCCAGCATTTT. This gives the protein CASSSSGTGRSNQPQHF.

The V call is TRBV29-1, the J call TRBJ2-7; maybe TRBD1 (6 bases). The CDR3 is made up of 11 amino acids. Germline loops: CDR1 SQVTM, CDR2 ANQGSEA. Trimming stripped 6 bases from V and 4 bases from J, with 10 bases between. The CDR3 nucleotides are TGCAGCGTGAACGACAGGTACGAGCAGTACTTC. Encoded protein: CSVNDRYEQYF.